The clone carrying this T cell receptor beta chain has just a few counts. As processed by the authors: Nucleated cell counts were estimated from reference gene primer amplification. Produced via immunoSEQ multiplex PCR; TCRdb's table is partial and in-frame only. That table supplies the V and J calls and clone size; D and trimming were determined from the DNA. The sample has about 73,000 clones; 65% to 90% are singletons. These data are taken from a study of blood T cell repertoires in COVID-19. Whole-study context: Samples representing acute and convalescent COVID-19 were sourced from the United States, Italy and Spain. T cells, B-cell-depleted T cells, or PBMCs provided the cDNA or gDNA that served as material.

V was clipped by 1 base and J by 7 bases, with 14 bases between them. Germline V gene lookup returns CDR1 SEHNR and CDR2 FQNEAQ (reference sequence). This CDR3 is 15 amino acids long. This clonotype was sampled from a woman aged 55-70 years with acute or convalescent COVID-19. The sample taken for sequencing was peripheral blood. The genes are TRBV7-9 and TRBJ2-1; TRBD2 might be the D (6 bases). CDR3 sequence reads: CASSLEEGPRNEQFF. The CDR3 nucleotides are TGTGCCAGCAGCTTAGAGGAGGGGCCGCGGAATGAGCAGTTCTTC.